The 32 T cell receptor beta chains reported below all come from one sample, sequenced in a study of cytomegalovirus exposure and HLA in healthy donors (dated by TCRdb to about 2017). The library was generated by the immunoSEQ multiplex PCR assay. For the multiplex PCR, a mixture combining 60 forward primers for TCR Vbeta segments and 13 reverse primers for TCR Jbeta segments was used. TCRdb's version of the immuneACCESS table is confined to in-frame rearrangements and falls short of the full clone set. An unresolved V gene accounts for under half of the shortfall where checked; the remainder is of unknown origin. The table for this sample lists approximately 160,000 clones; 80% to 85% of them were counted only once. The ten largest clones represent less than 0.4% of the sample. Material: PBMCs. These receptor sequences come from a boy aged 2 to 10 in good health and CMV-seronegative.

Note on this clone: The sample holds other DNA sequences that translate to the same CDR3. This chain connects TRBV2 to TRBJ1-4, with D uncertain. This CDR3 spans 15 amino acids. CDR1 and CDR2 (germline): SNHLY, FYNNEI. The CDR3 coding sequence is TGTGCTAGCGGCAGACAAGTTCCAACTAATGAAAAACTGTTTTTT. This translates into CASGRQVPTNEKLFF.

The chain has TRBV6-5 and TRBJ1-2, with 8 positions matching TRBD1. CDR3 length equals 13 residues. Germline CDR1 and CDR2: MNHEY and SVGAGI. V gave up 7 bases and J gave up 10 bases; unmatched junction bases: 11. The CDR3: CASMGQVPGSYTF. The CDR3, as DNA: TGTGCCAGCATGGGACAGGTGCCCGGGTCCTACACCTTC.

The chain combines TRBV5-1 with TRBJ2-1, with TRBD2 identical over 9 bases. The V gene's germline CDR1 is SGHRS and CDR2 YFSETQ. This CDR3 comprises 19 residues. Trimming removed 0 bases from V and 9 bases from J; junction bases left unmatched: 19. In DNA form, the CDR3 reads TGCGCCAGCAGCTTGGTGGGAGGTAGCGGGAGCCACCGGGGTGGTGAGCAGTTCTTC. The encoded protein is CASSLVGGSGSHRGGEQFF.

The V call is TRBV28, the J call TRBJ2-3; D gene uncertain. CDR1 and CDR2 from the germline V gene are MDHEN and SYDVKM. The CDR3 length is 14 residues. V was shortened by 4 bases and J by 6 bases, with 14 bases between the two germline ends. The CDR3 loop is CASSSQQIADTQYF. CDR3 DNA: TGTGCCAGCAGTTCCCAACAGATCGCGGATACGCAGTATTTT.

The chain carries TRBV27 and TRBJ1-1; no definite D call. CDR3 size: 14 residues. Per the germline V gene, CDR1 is MNHEY and CDR2 is SMNVEV (reference sequence). Trimming left V 3 bases short and J 6 bases short, with 14 bases between. This CDR3 reads CASSLGPNVAEAFF. The CDR3 bases are TGTGCCAGCAGTTTGGGCCCAAACGTAGCTGAAGCTTTCTTT.

V and J are TRBV23-1 and TRBJ2-7; 9 bases are a match to TRBD2. TRBV23-1 is recorded as an ORF, its role being uncertain. V gave up 0 bases and J gave up 5 bases; unmatched junction bases: 5. The CDR3 is 15 residues long. The CDR3, as DNA: TGCGCCAGCAGTCAATCGGGGCGGGAGGGCGACGAGCAGTACTTC. Its protein is CASSQSGREGDEQYF.

The chain uses TRBV7-2 and TRBJ2-1, with 9 positions matching TRBD2. V gave up 3 bases and J gave up 8 bases; unmatched junction bases: 8. The V gene's germline CDR1 is SGHTA and CDR2 FQGNSA. This CDR3 is built from 15 residues. CDR3 amino acids: CASSLRPSGIYEQFF. In nucleotides, the CDR3 is TGTGCCAGCAGCTTGCGTCCTAGCGGGATCTATGAGCAGTTCTTC.

The CDR3 here is CASSEEASARVLTF. The CDR3 DNA sequence: TGTGCCAGCAGTGAAGAGGCTAGCGCCCGGGTCCTGACTTTC. The J gene is TRBJ2-6, the V gene TRBV2, with D tentatively TRBD2 (6 bases). Trimming shortened V by 1 base and J by 13 bases, and 14 bases separated the two germline ends. The germline V gene has CDR1 SNHLY and CDR2 FYNNEI. The CDR3 has 14 residues.

The chain has TRBV18 and TRBJ2-7; 8 positions agree with TRBD1. The CDR3 spans 13 residues. Looked up from germline, CDR1 is KGHSH and CDR2 is LQKENI. Losses at the gene ends were 3 bases for V and 4 bases for J; bases not matched to a gene: 2. The CDR3 DNA sequence: TGTGCCAGCTCACCGGACAGGGCTTACGAGCAGTACTTC. This sequence encodes CASSPDRAYEQYF. Full variable domain (remainder filled in from reference TRBV18 and TRBJ2-7): NAGVMQNPRHLVRRRGQEARLRCSPMKGHSHVYWYRQLPEEGLKFMVYLQKENIIDESGMPKERFSAEFPKEGPSILRIQQVVRGDSAAYFCASSPDRAYEQYFGPGTRLTVT.

The chain recombines TRBV19 with TRBJ1-2, with D tentatively TRBD1 (5 bases). The V gene's germline CDR1 is LNHDA and CDR2 SQIVND (reference sequence). The V and J ends lost 6 bases and 5 bases respectively, with 16 bases between them. The CDR3 has 14 residues. CDR3 residues: CASRGGIDRYGYTF. The CDR3 nucleotides are TGTGCCAGTAGGGGGGGGATTGACAGATATGGCTACACCTTC. Full variable domain (outside the CDR3, taken from reference TRBV19 and TRBJ1-2): DGGITQSPKYLFRKEGQNVTLSCEQNLNHDAMYWYRQDPGQGLRLIYYSQIVNDFQKGDIAEGYSVSREKKESFPLTVTSAQKNPTAFYLCASRGGIDRYGYTFGSGTRLTVV.

V gene TRBV7-8 combines with J gene TRBJ2-3, with a weak D call TRBD2 (7 bases). The CDR3 spans 17 residues. Germline V gene data show CDR1 as SGHVS and CDR2 as FQNEAQ. V gave up 1 base and J gave up 0 bases, with 14 bases separating them. CDR3 amino acids: CASSLGEGHPSTDTQYF. The CDR3 region has the DNA TGTGCCAGCAGCTTAGGGGAGGGACACCCGAGCACAGATACGCAGTATTTT.

The chain employs TRBV27 and TRBJ2-1, with 9 bases that match TRBD2. CDR3 size: 18 residues. J lost 4 bases, V lost 3 bases, and 13 bases had no gene match. CDR1 and CDR2 from the germline V gene are MNHEY and SMNVEV (reference sequence). The CDR3 bases are TGTGCCAGCAGTTTGACGGGCGGGAGGGCCGCGAGGTACAATGAGCAGTTCTTC. The encoded protein is CASSLTGGRAARYNEQFF.

This chain joins TRBV5-1 and TRBJ2-5, with TRBD1 as a possible D gene (6 bases). The V gene lost 2 bases and the J gene lost 0 bases, with 14 bases spanning the gap. Germline-derived CDR1 and CDR2 are SGHRS and YFSETQ. The CDR3 covers 16 residues. The DNA for the CDR3 is TGCGCCAGCAGCTTCACACAGGGTTTTGACCAAGAGACCCAGTACTTC. It translates to CASSFTQGFDQETQYF.

V and J are TRBV15 and TRBJ1-1; D not certain. Trimming took 5 bases from V and 6 from J, leaving 19 bases between them. Germline CDR1 reads LNHNV; CDR2 reads YYDKDF (reference sequence). The CDR3 is 15 amino acids. The chain's CDR3 is CATSRYEGSGSEAFF. CDR3 bases: TGTGCCACCAGCCGGTACGAGGGTTCCGGTTCTGAAGCTTTCTTT. Full variable domain (missing parts from reference TRBV15 and TRBJ1-1): DAMVIQNPRYQVTQFGKPVTLSCSQTLNHNVMYWYQQKSSQAPKLLFHYYDKDFNNEADTPDNFQSRRPNTSFCFLDIRSPGLGDTAMYLCATSRYEGSGSEAFFGQGTRLTVV.

J is TRBJ2-3 and V is TRBV29-1, with D tentatively TRBD1 (6 bases). Trimming took 4 bases from V and 7 from J, leaving 15 bases between them. Germline assignment: CDR1 SQVTM and CDR2 ANQGSEA. This CDR3 is built from 13 residues. CDR3 residues: CSVGGQGWNTQYF. As DNA, the CDR3 is TGCAGCGTTGGGGGGCAGGGGTGGAATACGCAGTATTTT.

The chain couples TRBV30 to TRBJ1-5, with D uncertain. This CDR3 contains 14 residues. Looked up from germline, CDR1 is GTSNPN and CDR2 is SVGIG (reference sequence). The V end lost 1 base, the J end lost 0 bases, and 7 bases lay between the germline ends. CDR3 in amino acids: CAWSAGHSNQPQHF. The CDR3 DNA reads as TGTGCCTGGAGTGCAGGCCATAGCAATCAGCCCCAGCATTTT.

This chain joins TRBV27 and TRBJ2-7, with unresolved D. Germline CDR1 reads MNHEY; CDR2 reads SMNVEV (reference sequence). The CDR3 has 17 amino acids. Trimming stripped 2 bases from V and 6 bases from J, with 23 bases between. CDR3: CASSLISPRGVHGEQYF. The CDR3 nucleotides read TGTGCCAGCAGTTTAATCTCCCCCCGCGGCGTTCACGGCGAGCAGTACTTC.

The rearrangement uses TRBV19 and TRBJ1-4; the D is unclear. The CDR3 totals 15 residues. Germline lookup yields CDR1 LNHDA and CDR2 SQIVND (reference sequence). Trimming stripped 7 bases from V and 3 bases from J, with 15 bases between. The CDR3 loop reads CASTIGGRANEKLFF. CDR3 sequence (DNA): TGTGCCAGTACCATAGGAGGGAGGGCTAATGAAAAACTGTTTTTT.

J is TRBJ2-7 and V is TRBV27; possible D gene TRBD2, 5 bases. Germline V gives CDR1 MNHEY, CDR2 SMNVEV (reference sequence). This CDR3 region has 14 residues. V lost 5 bases and J lost 2, with 13 bases in between. CDR3 bases: TGTGCCAGCAGTCCCCGTGGAGGCCCCTACGAGCAGTACTTC. It encodes CASSPRGGPYEQYF.

The genes are TRBV11-2 and TRBJ2-1; TRBD2 matches 7 bases. V shed 0 bases and J 3 bases; nucleotides not matched to a gene: 5. The CDR3 extends over 16 amino acids. Germline assignment: CDR1 SGHAT and CDR2 FQNNGV. The CDR3 here is CASSLDLSGIYNEQFF. In DNA form, the CDR3 reads TGTGCCAGCAGCTTAGATCTAAGCGGGATCTACAATGAGCAGTTCTTC.

This chain uses TRBV6-4 with TRBJ1-6; no definite D call. V was cut by 6 bases and J by 6 bases, with 12 bases left in between. This CDR3 has 14 amino acids. Germline V lookup: CDR1 MRHNA, CDR2 SNTAGT. CDR3 sequence (DNA): TGTGCCAGCAGCCAAGGAGGGCCTAATTCACCCCTCCACTTT. This gives the protein CASSQGGPNSPLHF.

The chain employs TRBV19 and TRBJ2-3, with 9 bases matching TRBD2. The ends lost 1 base at V and 5 bases at J; junction bases unmatched: 4. The CDR3 runs 15 residues. Per the germline V gene, CDR1 is LNHDA and CDR2 is SQIVND (reference sequence). The CDR3 region is CASSIGDSGRDTQYF. In DNA, the CDR3 is TGTGCCAGTAGTATAGGGGATAGCGGGAGAGATACGCAGTATTTT. Supplemented by reference TRBV19 and TRBJ2-3, the full variable domain reads DGGITQSPKYLFRKEGQNVTLSCEQNLNHDAMYWYRQDPGQGLRLIYYSQIVNDFQKGDIAEGYSVSREKKESFPLTVTSAQKNPTAFYLCASSIGDSGRDTQYFGPGTRLTVL.

V gene TRBV5-1 combines with J gene TRBJ2-1; 7 bases align to TRBD2. Per the germline V gene, CDR1 is SGHRS and CDR2 is YFSETQ. The CDR3 sequence is 12 residues long. V lost 7 bases and J lost 8; bases outside the gene matches: 6. The CDR3, as DNA: TGCGCCAGCGCTGGGGGGGTCGATGAGCAGTTCTTC. It specifies CASAGGVDEQFF.

This clone was seen once. The V and J genes are TRBV4-1 and TRBJ2-1; perhaps TRBD2 as D (6 bases). The germline V and J ends were trimmed by 0 bases and 2 bases, with 11 bases remaining between them. The germline V gene encodes CDR1 MGHRA and CDR2 YSYEKL. CDR3 length: 16 residues. The CDR3 bases are TGCGCCAGCAGCCAAGATGGCGGGGCTACCTACAATGAGCAGTTCTTC. Its protein is CASSQDGGATYNEQFF.

The V gene is TRBV7-8, the J gene TRBJ2-1; 10 bases align to TRBD1. V was clipped by 4 bases and J by 4 bases; unmatched bases: 7. The CDR3 length is 16 residues. Germline CDR1 reads SGHVS; CDR2 reads FQNEAQ. The CDR3 loop is CASSSSGTGEYNEQFF. DNA of the CDR3: TGTGCCAGCAGCTCCTCCGGGACAGGGGAATACAATGAGCAGTTCTTC. Full variable domain (remainder filled in from reference TRBV7-8 and TRBJ2-1): GAGVSQSPRYKVAKRGQDVALRCDPISGHVSLFWYQQALGQGPEFLTYFQNEAQLDKSGLPSDRFFAERPEGSVSTLKIQRTQQEDSAVYLCASSSSGTGEYNEQFFGPGTRLTVL.

The chain combines TRBV29-1 with TRBJ1-5; 10 bases line up with TRBD1. Trimming cost V 6 bases and J 5 bases; bases outside gene matches: 1. The CDR3 runs 12 residues. Germline V CDR1 and CDR2: SQVTM, ANQGSEA. The CDR3 spells CSVGTGDQPQHF. Written as DNA, the CDR3 is TGCAGCGTGGGGACAGGGGATCAGCCCCAGCATTTT.

CDR3 nucleotide sequence: TGTGCCACCAGCAGTAACCAGGGGGGCGGTCAGCCCCAGCATTTT. Its translation is CATSSNQGGGQPQHF. The V call is TRBV15, the J call TRBJ1-5; 7 bases align to TRBD1. Trimming cost V 3 bases and J 6 bases; bases outside gene matches: 8. CDR3 length: 15 residues. The germline gives CDR1 LNHNV, CDR2 YYDKDF (reference sequence).

The chain links TRBV7-9 to TRBJ2-7, with D possibly being TRBD2 (5 bases). The CDR3 sequence is 14 residues long. Germline CDR1 and CDR2: SEHNR and FQNEAQ (reference sequence). V was shortened by 2 bases and J by 5 bases, with 13 bases between the two germline ends. The CDR3: CASSLNRPRDEQYF. The CDR3 coding sequence is TGTGCCAGCAGCTTAAACAGACCGCGGGACGAGCAGTACTTC.

This sequence joins TRBV6-6 and TRBJ1-2, with 9 positions matching TRBD1. V was clipped by 5 bases and J by 8 bases; unmatched bases: 6. This CDR3 is 13 amino acids long. Germline V gene sequence: CDR1 MNHNY, CDR2 SVGAGI (reference sequence). The CDR3 DNA reads TGTGCCAGCAGTCTACAGGGGGCTGGCGGCTACACCTTC. Translating gives CASSLQGAGGYTF.

The gene calls are TRBV19 and TRBJ2-5; 10 bases align to TRBD2. The CDR3 is 14 amino acids. Germline V gene data show CDR1 as LNHDA and CDR2 as SQIVND (reference sequence). The V gene end was trimmed by 7 bases and the J gene end by 4 bases; junction bases not matched to a gene: 6. CDR3 residues: CASISGRTGETQYF. Written as DNA, the CDR3 is TGTGCCAGTATTAGCGGGAGGACTGGAGAGACCCAGTACTTC.

This chain connects TRBV5-6 to TRBJ2-3; D perhaps matches TRBD2 (7 bases). The ends were cut back, 5 bases at V and 3 bases at J, with 13 bases in the middle. Germline V gene lookup returns CDR1 SGHDT and CDR2 YYEEEE. CDR3 length equals 14 residues. CDR3 DNA: TGTGCCAGCAGGGAAGGGGGGGGGACAGATACGCAGTATTTT. Its translation: CASREGGGTDTQYF.

V is TRBV30 and J is TRBJ1-5, with a tentative D call TRBD1 (5 bases). The CDR3 has 13 residues. Trimming removed 1 base at V and 6 bases at J, with 10 bases between. Germline V gene sequence: CDR1 GTSNPN, CDR2 SVGIG (reference sequence). DNA for the CDR3: TGTGCCTGGAGTGAGGGACTCGCTCAGCCCCAGCATTTT. This gives the protein CAWSEGLAQPQHF.